This T cell receptor (beta chain) was sequenced during a study of T-cell memory formation after mild COVID-19. TCRdb called the 5' RACE reads again in MiXCR, with one record for every CDR3 protein. The sample includes about 140,000 distinct CDR3 sequences, roughly 6.2% of them seen just once. This clonotype showed up many times. The source material was PBMCs or a T cell subset sorted from them (not recorded which). The sequence derives from an adult woman who had mild COVID-19 (a few samples of this study predate the infection). Cell type and time point are not known.

The CDR3, as DNA: TGTGCCAGCAGCGAACGGACAGGCGACAACACTGAAGCTTTCTTT. As protein: CASSERTGDNTEAFF. This chain uses TRBV9 with TRBJ1-1; TRBD1 agrees at 7 bases. This CDR3 is 15 amino acids long. V was pared by 3 bases and J by 2 bases, with 7 bases of the junction left unmatched. Germline CDR1 is SGDLS and CDR2 is YYNGEE.